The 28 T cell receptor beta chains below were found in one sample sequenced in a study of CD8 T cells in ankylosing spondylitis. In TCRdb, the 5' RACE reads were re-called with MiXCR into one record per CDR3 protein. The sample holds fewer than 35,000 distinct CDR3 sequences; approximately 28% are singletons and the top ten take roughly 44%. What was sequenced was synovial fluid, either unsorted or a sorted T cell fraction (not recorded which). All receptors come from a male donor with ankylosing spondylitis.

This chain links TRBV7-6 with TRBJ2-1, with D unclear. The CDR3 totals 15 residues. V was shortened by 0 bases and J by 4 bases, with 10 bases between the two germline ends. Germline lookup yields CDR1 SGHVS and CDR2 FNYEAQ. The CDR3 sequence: CASSLADTGYNEQFF. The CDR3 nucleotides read TGTGCCAGCAGCTTAGCTGACACGGGTTACAATGAGCAGTTCTTC.

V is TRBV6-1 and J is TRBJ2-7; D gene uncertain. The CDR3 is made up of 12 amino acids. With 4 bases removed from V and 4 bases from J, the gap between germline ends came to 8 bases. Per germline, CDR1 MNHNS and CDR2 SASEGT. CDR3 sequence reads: CASSGLRYEQYF. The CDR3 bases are TGTGCCAGCAGTGGTCTGCGATACGAGCAGTACTTC.

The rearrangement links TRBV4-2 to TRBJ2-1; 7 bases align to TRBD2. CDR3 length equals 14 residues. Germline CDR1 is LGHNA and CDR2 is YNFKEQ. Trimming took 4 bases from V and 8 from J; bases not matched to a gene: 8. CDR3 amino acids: CASSPIRGSYEQFF. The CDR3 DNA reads TGTGCCAGCAGCCCGATACGCGGGAGCTATGAGCAGTTCTTC.

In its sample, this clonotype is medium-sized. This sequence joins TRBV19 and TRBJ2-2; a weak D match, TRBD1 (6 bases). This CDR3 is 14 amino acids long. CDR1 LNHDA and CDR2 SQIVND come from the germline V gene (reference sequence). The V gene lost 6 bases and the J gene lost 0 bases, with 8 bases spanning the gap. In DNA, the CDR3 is TGTGCCAGTAGGCGGACAGCGAACACCGGGGAGCTGTTTTTT. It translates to CASRRTANTGELFF. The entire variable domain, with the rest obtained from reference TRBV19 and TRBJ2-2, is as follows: DGGITQSPKYLFRKEGQNVTLSCEQNLNHDAMYWYRQDPGQGLRLIYYSQIVNDFQKGDIAEGYSVSREKKESFPLTVTSAQKNPTAFYLCASRRTANTGELFFGEGSRLTVL.

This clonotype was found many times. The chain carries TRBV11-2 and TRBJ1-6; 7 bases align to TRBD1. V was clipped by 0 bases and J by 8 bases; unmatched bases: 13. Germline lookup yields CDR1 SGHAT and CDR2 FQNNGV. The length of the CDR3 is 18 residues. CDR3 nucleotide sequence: TGTGCCAGCAGCTTAGATCAAGGGGGCTGGGGTGGTGATTCACCCCTCCACTTT. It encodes CASSLDQGGWGGDSPLHF.

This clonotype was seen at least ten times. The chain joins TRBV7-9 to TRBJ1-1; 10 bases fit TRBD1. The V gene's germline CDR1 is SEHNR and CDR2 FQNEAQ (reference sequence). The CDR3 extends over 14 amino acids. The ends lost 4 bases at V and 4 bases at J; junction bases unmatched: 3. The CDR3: CASSSGTGVTEAFF. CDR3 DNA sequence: TGTGCCAGCAGCTCCGGGACAGGGGTCACTGAAGCTTTCTTT.

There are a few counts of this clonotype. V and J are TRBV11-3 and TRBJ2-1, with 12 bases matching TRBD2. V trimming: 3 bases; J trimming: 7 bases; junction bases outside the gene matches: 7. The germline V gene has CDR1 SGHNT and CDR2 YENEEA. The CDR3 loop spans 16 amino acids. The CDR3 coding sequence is TGTGCCAGCAGCTTCCCGAGGACTAGCGGGACGAATGAGCAGTTCTTC. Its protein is CASSFPRTSGTNEQFF.

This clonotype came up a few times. CDR3 residues: CSVRTGDSTEAFF. DNA for the CDR3: TGCAGCGTACGGACAGGGGATAGCACTGAAGCTTTCTTT. The V call is TRBV29-1, the J call TRBJ1-1; 9 bases align to TRBD1. From germline, CDR1 is SQVTM and CDR2 ANQGSEA. V gave up 6 bases and J gave up 4 bases; unmatched junction bases: 6. This CDR3 region has 13 residues.

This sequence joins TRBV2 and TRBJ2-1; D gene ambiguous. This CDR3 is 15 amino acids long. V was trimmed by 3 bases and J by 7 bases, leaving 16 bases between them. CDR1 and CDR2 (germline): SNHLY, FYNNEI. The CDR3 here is CASSDPPNGGNEQFF. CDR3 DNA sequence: TGTGCCAGCAGTGACCCCCCTAACGGTGGAAATGAGCAGTTCTTC. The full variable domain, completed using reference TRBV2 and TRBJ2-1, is EPEVTQTPSHQVTQMGQEVILRCVPISNHLYFYWYRQILGQKVEFLVSFYNNEISEKSEIFDDQFSVERPDGSNFTLKIRSTKLEDSAMYFCASSDPPNGGNEQFFGPGTRLTVL.

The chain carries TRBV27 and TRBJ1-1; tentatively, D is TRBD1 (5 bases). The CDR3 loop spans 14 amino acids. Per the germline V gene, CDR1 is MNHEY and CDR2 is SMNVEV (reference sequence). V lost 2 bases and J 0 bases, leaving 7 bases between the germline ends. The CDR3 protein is CASSLNRLNTEAFF. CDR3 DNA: TGTGCCAGCAGTTTAAACAGGCTGAACACTGAAGCTTTCTTT.

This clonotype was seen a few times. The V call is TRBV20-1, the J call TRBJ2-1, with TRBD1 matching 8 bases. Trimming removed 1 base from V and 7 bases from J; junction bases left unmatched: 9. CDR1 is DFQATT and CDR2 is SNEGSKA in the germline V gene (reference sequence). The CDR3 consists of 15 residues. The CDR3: CSARATGQDINEQFF. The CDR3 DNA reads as TGCAGTGCTAGAGCGACGGGACAGGACATTAATGAGCAGTTCTTC.

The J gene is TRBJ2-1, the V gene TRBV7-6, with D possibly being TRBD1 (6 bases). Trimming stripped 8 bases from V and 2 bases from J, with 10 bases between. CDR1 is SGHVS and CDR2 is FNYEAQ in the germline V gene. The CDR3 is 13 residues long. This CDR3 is CASGGEAYNEQFF. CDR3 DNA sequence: TGTGCCAGCGGGGGCGAGGCCTACAATGAGCAGTTCTTC.

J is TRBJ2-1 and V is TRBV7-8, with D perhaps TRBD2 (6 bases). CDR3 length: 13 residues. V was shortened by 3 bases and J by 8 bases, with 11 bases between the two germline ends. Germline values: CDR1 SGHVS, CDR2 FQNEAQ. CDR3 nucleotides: TGTGCCAGCAGCTTCCCACGCGGGGATGAGCAGTTCTTC. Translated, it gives CASSFPRGDEQFF. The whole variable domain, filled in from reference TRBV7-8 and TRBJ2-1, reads GAGVSQSPRYKVAKRGQDVALRCDPISGHVSLFWYQQALGQGPEFLTYFQNEAQLDKSGLPSDRFFAERPEGSVSTLKIQRTQQEDSAVYLCASSFPRGDEQFFGPGTRLTVL.

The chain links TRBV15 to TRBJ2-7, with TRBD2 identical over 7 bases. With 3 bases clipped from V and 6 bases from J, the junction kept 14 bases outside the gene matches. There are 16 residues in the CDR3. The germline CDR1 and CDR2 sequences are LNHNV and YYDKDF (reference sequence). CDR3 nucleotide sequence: TGTGCCACCAGCAGGGGAGAGGCAACGGGAGGCCGCGAGCAGTACTTC. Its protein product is CATSRGEATGGREQYF.

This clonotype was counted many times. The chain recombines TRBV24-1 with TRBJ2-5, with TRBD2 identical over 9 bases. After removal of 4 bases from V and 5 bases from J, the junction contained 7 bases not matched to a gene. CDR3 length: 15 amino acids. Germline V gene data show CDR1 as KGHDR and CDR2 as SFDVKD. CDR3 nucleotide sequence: TGTGCCACCAGTGAGTTAGCGGGAGTGGAGGAGACCCAGTACTTC. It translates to CATSELAGVEETQYF.

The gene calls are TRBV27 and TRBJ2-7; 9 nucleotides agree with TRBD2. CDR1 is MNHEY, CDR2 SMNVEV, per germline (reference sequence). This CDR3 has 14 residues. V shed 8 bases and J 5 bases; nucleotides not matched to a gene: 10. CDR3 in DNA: TGTGCCAGCTCGAGAGCGGGGGGAATGGACGAGCAGTACTTC. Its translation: CASSRAGGMDEQYF.

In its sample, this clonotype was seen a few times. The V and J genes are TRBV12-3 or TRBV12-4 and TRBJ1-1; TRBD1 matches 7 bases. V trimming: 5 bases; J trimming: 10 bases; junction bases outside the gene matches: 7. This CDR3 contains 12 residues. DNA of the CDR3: TGTGCCAGCAGTACCGCGACAGGGCTAGCTTTCTTT. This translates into CASSTATGLAFF.

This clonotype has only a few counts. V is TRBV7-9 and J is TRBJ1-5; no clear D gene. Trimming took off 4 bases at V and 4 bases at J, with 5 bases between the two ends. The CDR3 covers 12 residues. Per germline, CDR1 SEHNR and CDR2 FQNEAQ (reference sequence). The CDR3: CASSSFNQPQHF. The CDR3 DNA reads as TGTGCCAGCAGCTCCTTTAATCAGCCCCAGCATTTT. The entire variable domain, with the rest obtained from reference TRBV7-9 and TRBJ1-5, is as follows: DTGVSQNPRHKITKRGQNVTFRCDPISEHNRLYWYRQTLGQGPEFLTYFQNEAQLEKSRLLSDRFSAERPKGSFSTLEIQRTEQGDSAMYLCASSSFNQPQHFGDGTRLSIL.

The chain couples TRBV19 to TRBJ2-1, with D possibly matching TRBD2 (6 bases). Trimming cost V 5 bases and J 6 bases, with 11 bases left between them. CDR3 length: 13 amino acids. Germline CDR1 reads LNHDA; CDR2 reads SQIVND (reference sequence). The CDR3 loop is CASSSQRANEQFF. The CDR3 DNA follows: TGTGCCAGTAGTTCCCAGCGGGCCAATGAGCAGTTCTTC.

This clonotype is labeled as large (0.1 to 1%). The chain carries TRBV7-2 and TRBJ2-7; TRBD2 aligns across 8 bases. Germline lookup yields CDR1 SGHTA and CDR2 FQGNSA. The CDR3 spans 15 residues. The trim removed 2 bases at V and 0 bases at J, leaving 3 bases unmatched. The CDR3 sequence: CASSLYTSGSYEQYF. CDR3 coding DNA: TGTGCCAGCAGCTTATATACTAGCGGCTCCTACGAGCAGTACTTC.

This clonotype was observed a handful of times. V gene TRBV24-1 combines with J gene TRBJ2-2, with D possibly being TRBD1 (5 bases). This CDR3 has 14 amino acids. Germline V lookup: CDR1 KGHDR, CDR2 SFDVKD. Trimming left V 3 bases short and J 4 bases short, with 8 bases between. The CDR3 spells CATSDQGFTGELFF. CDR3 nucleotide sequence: TGTGCCACCAGTGATCAGGGATTCACCGGGGAGCTGTTTTTT.

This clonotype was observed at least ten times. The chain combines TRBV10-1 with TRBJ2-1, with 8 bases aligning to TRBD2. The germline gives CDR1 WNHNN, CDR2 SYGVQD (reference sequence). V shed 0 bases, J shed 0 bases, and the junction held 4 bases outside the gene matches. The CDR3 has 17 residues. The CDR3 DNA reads TGCGCCAGCAGTGAGTCGGCTAGCGGGTACTCCTACAATGAGCAGTTCTTC. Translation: CASSESASGYSYNEQFF.

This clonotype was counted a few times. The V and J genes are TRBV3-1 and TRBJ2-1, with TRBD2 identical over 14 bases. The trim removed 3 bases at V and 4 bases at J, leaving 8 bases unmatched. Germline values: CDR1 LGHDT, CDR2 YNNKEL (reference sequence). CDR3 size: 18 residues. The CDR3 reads CASSHPGTSGSGYNEQFF. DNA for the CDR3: TGTGCCAGCAGCCACCCCGGGACTAGCGGGAGCGGTTACAATGAGCAGTTCTTC.

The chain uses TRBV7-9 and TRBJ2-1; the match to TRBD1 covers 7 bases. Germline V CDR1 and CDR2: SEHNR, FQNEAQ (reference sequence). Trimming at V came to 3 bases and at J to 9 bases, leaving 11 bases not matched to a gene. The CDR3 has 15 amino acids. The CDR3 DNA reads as TGTGCCAGCAGCTTCCGACAGGGTCGGGTTAGTGAGCAGTTCTTC. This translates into CASSFRQGRVSEQFF.

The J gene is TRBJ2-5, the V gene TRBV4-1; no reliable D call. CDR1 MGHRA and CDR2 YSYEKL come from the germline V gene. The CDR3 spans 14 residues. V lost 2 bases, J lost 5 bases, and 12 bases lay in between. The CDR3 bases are TGCGCCAGCAGCCAAATCGGCAATGGGGAGACCCAGTACTTC. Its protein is CASSQIGNGETQYF.

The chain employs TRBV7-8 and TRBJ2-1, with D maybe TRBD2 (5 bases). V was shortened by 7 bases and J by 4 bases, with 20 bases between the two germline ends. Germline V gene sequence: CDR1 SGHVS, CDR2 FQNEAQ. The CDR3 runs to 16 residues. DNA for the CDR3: TGTGCCAGCAACCTAGCACCGGAAATAGAGTACAATGAGCAGTTCTTC. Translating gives CASNLAPEIEYNEQFF.

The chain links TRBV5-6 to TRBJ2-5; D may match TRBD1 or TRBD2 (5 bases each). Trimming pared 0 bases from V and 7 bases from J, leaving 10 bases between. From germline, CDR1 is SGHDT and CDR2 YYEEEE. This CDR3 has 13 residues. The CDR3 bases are TGTGCCAGCAGCTTGGGGGACGGCCGGACCCAGTACTTC. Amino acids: CASSLGDGRTQYF. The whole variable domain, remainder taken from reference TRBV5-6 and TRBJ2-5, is DAGVTQSPTHLIKTRGQQVTLRCSPKSGHDTVSWYQQALGQGPQFIFQYYEEEERQRGNFPDRFSGHQFPNYSSELNVNALLLGDSALYLCASSLGDGRTQYFGPGTRLLVL.

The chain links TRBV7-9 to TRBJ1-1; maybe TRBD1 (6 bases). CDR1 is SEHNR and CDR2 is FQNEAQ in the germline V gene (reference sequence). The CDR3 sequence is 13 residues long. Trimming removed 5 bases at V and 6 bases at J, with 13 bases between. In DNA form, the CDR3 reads TGTGCCAGCAGCCCCTTGTCAGGGGCTGAAGCTTTCTTT. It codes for CASSPLSGAEAFF.